This T cell receptor beta chain emerged from a study of siplizumab effects on memory and regulatory T cells. The length of the CDR3 is 14 residues. The germline CDR1 and CDR2 sequences are MDHEN and SYDVKM. Deletions cut 1 base from V and 5 bases from J, with 11 bases between. Sequencing used immunoSEQ multiplex PCR; TCRdb keeps in-frame clones, though not all of them. The table includes some 100,000 clones, roughly 94% detected once. Whole-study findings and limits: Naive T cell populations appeared to exhibit greater diversity than memory cells and appeared to be major alloresponse contributors. Assignment of a naive or memory phenotype failed for roughly 75-95% of the proliferating CD4+ or CD8+ clones. Mappable alloreactive CD4+ clones were on average around 69% Treg-derived with siplizumab, 26.9% in controls.

Points on this clone: Its antigen is still unknown.

Input material: Tregs sorted from blood. The chain links TRBV28 to TRBJ1-1; D is unresolved. This clonotype was obtained from a human donor in good health. In DNA form, the CDR3 reads TGTGCCAGCAGTTTATTCAATCAGAGAACTGAAGCTTTCTTT. It translates to CASSLFNQRTEAFF.